The present TCR beta chain was sequenced within a study of blood T cells in healthy people across ages. Findings of the study overall: Roughly linear declines in TCR beta diversity per million T cells occurred with age.

PCR was performed a second time for about 7 to 12 cycles using a sample-barcoded 5' primer and a J-beta primer mix. TCRdb processed the 5' RACE reads anew with MiXCR; each CDR3 protein has one entry. The sample lists 720,000 or so distinct CDR3 sequences, roughly two fifths occurring once. This CDR3 has 14 amino acids. Germline trimming cut 0 bases from V and 4 bases from J; bases unmatched to any gene: 3. Germline lookup yields CDR1 DFQATT and CDR2 SNEGSKA (reference sequence). On this clonotype itself: Its antigen is undetermined.

Specimen: blood. The sequence was collected from an elderly man in good health. V and J are TRBV20-1 and TRBJ1-5, with 7 bases aligning to TRBD1. CDR3 residues: CSARDRTGNQPQHF. Written as DNA, the CDR3 is TGCAGTGCTAGAGATCGGACAGGAAATCAGCCCCAGCATTTT.